This T cell receptor (beta chain) was documented in a study of blood T cell repertoires in COVID-19. For the study at large: T cells, B-cell-depleted T cells, or PBMCs provided the cDNA or gDNA that served as material.

In the original analysis: Reference gene primers were amplified, and this amplification served to estimate nucleated cell counts. Clones were sequenced by immunoSEQ multiplex PCR, and TCRdb holds only the in-frame ones, with some missing. That table is the source of V, J and clone size, and D and trimming were worked out from the DNA. This sample has about 160,000 clones, with 82% found just once. Enrollment of patients from Seattle took place during active infection, with longitudinal follow-up. The germline V gene encodes CDR1 MNHNY and CDR2 SVGAGI (reference sequence). Trimming took off 7 bases at V and 5 bases at J, with 15 bases between the two ends. The CDR3 covers 14 residues.

The chain carries TRBV6-6 and TRBJ2-4, with no clear D. The sequence derives from a woman aged 40 to 50 with COVID-19, enrolled during active disease. Sequencing was carried out using peripheral blood. The CDR3 DNA is TGTGCCAGCAAAGACGGGTTGCCCCAAAACATTCAGTACTTC. Protein product: CASKDGLPQNIQYF.